This T cell receptor (beta chain) was sequenced for a study of T cell clonality in common variable immunodeficiency. Study-wide results and limits: CVID subjects had higher TCRbeta clonality than healthy controls, most marked in about a third. In common variable immunodeficiency, TCR beta chains reportedly carried fewer deletions and N-nucleotide insertions.

CVID and control samples used equivalent genomic DNA input. Assay used: immunoSEQ multiplex PCR; TCRdb lists only in-frame clones, some missing. Recorded here are about 50,000 clones, none singletons. This clone showed up many times. As yet, its antigen is unknown. The source material was peripheral blood mononuclear cells. The TCR sequence derives from a person aged 18-70 years in good health.

The CDR3 bases that were read are TGTGCCAGCAGTCCTCAGACTAGCGGGGGAACCCGGGGCGGGGAG. Translation: CASSPQTSGGTRGGE. The CDR3 reads in full as CASSPQTSGGTRGGELFF. The chain has TRBV7-8 and TRBJ2-2, with 12 bases matching TRBD2. The sequence runs out 3 residues before the end of the CDR3; the remainder is reconstructed from the germline J gene. After removal of 6 bases from V and 7 bases from J, the junction contained 15 bases not matched to a gene. Germline CDR1 is SGHVS and CDR2 is FQNEAQ. The CDR3 has 18 residues.